The TCR beta chain described here comes from a study of cytomegalovirus exposure and HLA in healthy donors listed by TCRdb under 2017. Concerning the study at large: An earlier analysis of a few hundred of the donors reported approximately 300 Gb of sequence data and 95 million to 120 million unique TCR beta sequences obtained from 150 million to 200 million T cells. The study was designed to test whether signatures of past pathogen exposure could be identified by cataloging public T cell receptors. In the later analysis, no new phenotypic data were used to find candidate immune exposures; instead, reliance was placed on TCR beta sequences and their occurrence across donors. In an earlier analysis of around 540 of the donors, high-throughput TCR beta sequencing was used to judge whether each TCR beta V gene segment behaved as functional or pseudogenic. Across under 500 genotyped donors of the cohort, an average of approximately 240,000 unique TCR beta nucleotide sequences per donor were sequenced, and 15% to 20% of those sequences were non-productive. The study profiled the T cell repertoires of 550 to 700 subjects by immunosequencing and related them to cytomegalovirus serostatus. Class I and class II HLA loci were covered by the typing at four-digit resolution. A later genetic analysis used genome-wide SNP genotypes for about 65% of the roughly 700 donors, treating that subset as a discovery cohort. Alongside the repertoire data, information on donor age, sex, ethnicity and CMV serostatus was compiled. An early release that covered around 590 HLA-typed donors contained approximately 300 gigabases of sequencing data and 70 million to 100 million unique TCR sequences. In a later analysis, previously published TCR beta repertoires from about 640 donors were re-analyzed and high-resolution HLA genotyping was added so that TCR occurrence patterns could be studied. Typing coverage varied by locus: roughly 620-640 donors for A, B, C, DRB1 and DQB1; approximately 500 for DQA1; about 570 for DPA1; approximately 470 for DPB1. Every discovery cohort repertoire had been produced on one sequencing platform. The genetic ancestry cluster associated with self-reported Caucasian donors included 70% to 85% of the 398 genotyped donors. To predict cytomegalovirus infection status, the study brought together high-throughput TCR immunosequencing, statistical association of individual TCRs with disease status, and machine learning. Four or five DR-DQ haplotypes were handled as single units for association and clustering because linkage in the cohort was strong. Along with the approximately 700-subject first cohort, a separate validation cohort of over a hundred different subjects was used. Overall study outcomes, separate from this receptor: An earlier analysis of 587 of the donors showed that most TCR beta V segments appeared in productive rearrangements either about 90% or about 30% of the time, which broadly matched IMGT annotations. The 87-base-pair reads could not distinguish some IMGT-functional V segments, including TRBV6-2 and TRBV6-3, so those segments were excluded. Across donors, most TCR sequences were observed very rarely, whereas some public TCRs were present in many individuals. The study gave a list of more than 150 TCR beta chains associated with cytomegalovirus. Because HLA typing was unavailable for some donors at each locus, only the typed subset was used in association tests. An association between a missense DCLRE1C variant and V-gene and J-gene trimming of TCR beta chains was found in a later genetic analysis and replicated in an independent cohort. The earlier analysis of approximately 560 of the donors excluded about 16 rarely observed V segments, including chromosome 9 orphons, because counts were too low. Presence/absence analyses assumed roughly uniform sequencing depth across donors, an assumption that may not hold. The authors suggested that the approach could potentially be extended to other disease states and immunological phenotypes. In vitro tests confirmed that three of the cytomegalovirus-associated TCR beta chains recognize cytomegalovirus antigens. This cohort had only TCR beta chains sequenced, and the lack of alpha or paired-chain data limited which features could be detected. A further reported finding was that TCR beta sequences accurately predicted the HLA-A and HLA-B alleles for most subjects in the first cohort. A later analysis found that HLA-associated TCR beta chains were more clonally expanded and had lower generation probabilities than equally common non-associated chains. Specific HLA alleles were associated with around 18,000 TCR beta sequences at a false discovery rate of 0.05 in a later analysis. The classifier was reported to diagnose cytomegalovirus status with high specificity and sensitivity in both the original cohort and the validation cohort. For the cohort, immune exposure information was limited to CMV serostatus. When HLA alleles, especially DR and DQ, strongly co-occurred, TCR associations were difficult to assign to individual alleles. Several of the top co-occurrence clusters appeared to be linked to parvovirus B19, influenza, CMV and Epstein-Barr virus, according to a later analysis. A cluster of highly shared sequence variants was judged likely to represent a technical artifact of the sequencing pipeline. In a later analysis, TCR association rates were found to vary across HLA loci, with the most associated TCRs seen for DRB1 alleles and the fewest for HLA-C alleles. In a later genetic analysis, fewer N-insertions in productive TCRs were reported among donors in an Asian-associated ancestry cluster than the approximately 670-donor mean. Correlated functional status among segregating V segments might reflect linkage disequilibrium, but an unknown experimental factor could not be ruled out. Most CMV-associated TCR beta chains appeared to be HLA-restricted in a later analysis, and the HLA associations seemed to be driven largely by CMV exposure.

The cohort comprised hundreds of healthy bone marrow donors. At the time of sampling, every cohort member was nominally healthy, though immune exposures that went unrecorded were likely present. The donor tested CMV seropositive, placing the donor among the 250 to 350 seropositive members of the cohort. A peripheral blood sample was collected from each donor, and TCR beta sequencing was performed on peripheral blood mononuclear cells. The Qiagen DNeasy Blood Extraction Kit was used to extract genomic DNA from the blood cell samples. Preparation of the library involved the immunoSEQ multiplex PCR assay. For the multiplex PCR, a mixture combining 60 forward primers for TCR Vbeta segments and 13 reverse primers for TCR Jbeta segments was used. A multiplex PCR assay on genomic DNA amplified the CDR3 region of rearranged TCR beta genes. On the Illumina HiSeq System, the amplified TCR beta libraries were sequenced as 87-base-pair reads. In the original analysis: A later analysis counted approximately 84 million unique TCR beta chains across the 700 or so repertoires, and roughly 11 million of these chains were shared by at least two donors. Raw reads were error-corrected and collapsed into unique sequences with a nearest-neighbor algorithm that merged closely related sequences to remove PCR and sequencing errors. To assign V, D and J gene segments, CDR3 sequences were aligned to IMGT reference sequences. For a sequence to be retained, at least a six-nucleotide match to both a V gene segment and a J gene segment was required. A rearrangement was called productive if the CDR3 had no stop codons and remained in frame with V and J, and every other rearrangement was called non-productive. CDR3 was defined according to IMGT convention as the region running from the second conserved V-encoded cysteine to the conserved J-encoded phenylalanine. The earlier analysis of about 610 of the donors excluded sequences that lacked an unambiguous match to a single V gene segment. An earlier analysis of 587 of the donors classified V segments as functional when productive rearrangements were above 56.7% and as segregating when the standard deviation between donors was above 5%. A statistical classification framework was built for diagnosing cytomegalovirus status from the catalog of TCR beta chain sequences. A later analysis assigned V and J genes by comparing TCR nucleotide sequences with IMGT/GENE-DB human TR gene sequences. A later analysis assigned CDR3 sequences and most-parsimonious VDJ recombination scenarios with the TCRdist pipeline. In a later analysis, every TCR beta chain was defined by the combination of its CDR3 amino acid sequence and its V-gene family, and reads without a unique V-gene family were dropped. As a way to deal with suspected cross-contamination and a sequencing artifact, a later analysis dropped 500 to 700 nucleotide sequences that were highly shared and had low generation probability. In a later analysis, a clonal expansion index was calculated for each public chain from normalized within-repertoire ranks of inferred template counts. In a later analysis, generation probabilities were computed using a VDJ recombination model fitted to out-of-frame rearrangements, and the results were checked against IGoR. In a later analysis, hypergeometric tests were used to score TCR-TCR, TCR-HLA and TCR-CMV co-occurrence, with a repertoire-size bias correction applied to TCR pairs. In a later analysis, false discovery rates were estimated by permuting HLA or CMV assignments 20 times. In a later analysis, co-occurring TCRs were grouped using DBSCAN, and TCRdist sequence similarity was added for clustering within HLA-allele-positive subsets. Repertoires with fewer than 30,000 or more than 120,000 public chains, plus five repertoires with anomalous nucleotide sharing, were excluded from co-occurrence clustering. Here the immuneACCESS table is served through TCRdb, limited to in-frame sequences with V and J called. Missing clones are a known gap in these copies; in checked studies unresolved V genes cover under half, and the rest lacks a known reason. V and J calls and clone size are those listed in that table; D and trimming were worked out from the DNA. The sample profile shows roughly 200,000 clones; 10% to 15% of them were found once. Clones ranked in the top ten supply 7.8% of the sample.

Notes on this clone: Its binding antigen is unknown. Per-nucleotide qualities are absent, and no much larger clonotype sits a single base away.

V ends up 0 bases short and J 2 bases short, with an unmatched junction base count of 7. From cysteine to phenylalanine, the CDR3 is 16 amino acids long. The CDR3 DNA has 48 bases and is translated from base 1. CDR1 and CDR2 are read off the germline V gene as SGDLS and YYNGEE. This clonotype originated in a man aged 45 to 65 in good health and CMV-seropositive. The chain was built from TRBV9 and TRBJ2-5, with TRBD2 matching 7 junction bases. The sample consisted of PBMCs. The nucleotide sequence is TGTGCCAGCAGCGTAGGGGGAGGGGACTTGCAAGAGACCCAGTACTTC. Its protein reads: CASSVGGGDLQETQYF.